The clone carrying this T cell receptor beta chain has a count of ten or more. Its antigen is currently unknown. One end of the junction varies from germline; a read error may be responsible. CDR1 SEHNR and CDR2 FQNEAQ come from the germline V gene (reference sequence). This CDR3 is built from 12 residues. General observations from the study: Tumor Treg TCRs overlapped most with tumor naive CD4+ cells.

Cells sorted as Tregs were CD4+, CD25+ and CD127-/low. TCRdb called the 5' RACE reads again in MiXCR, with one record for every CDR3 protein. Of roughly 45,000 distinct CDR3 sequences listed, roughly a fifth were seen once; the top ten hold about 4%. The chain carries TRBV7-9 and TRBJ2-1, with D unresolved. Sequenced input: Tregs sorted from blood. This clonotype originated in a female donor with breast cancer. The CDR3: CAGRGLSSEQFF. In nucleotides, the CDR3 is TGTGCCGGCAGAGGTTTATCGTCTGAGCAGTTCTTC. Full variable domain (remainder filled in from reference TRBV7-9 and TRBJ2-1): DTGVSQNPRHKITKRGQNVTFRCDPISEHNRLYWYRQTLGQGPEFLTYFQNEAQLEKSRLLSDRFSAERPKGSFSTLEIQRTEQGDSAMYLCAGRGLSSEQFFGPGTRLTVL.